Sequencing of this TCR beta chain was carried out in a study of graft-versus-host responses after intestinal transplantation. The method was immunoSEQ multiplex PCR; TCRdb's version includes in-frame clones alone and lacks a portion of them. This table has about 100,000 clones, about 90% appearing once. A note on this clone: Its antigen is not identified.

Broader study findings: Detection of GvH clones occurred in recipient marrow, and some had their first appearance in ileum or blood.

The CDR3 sequence is 13 residues long. Germline CDR1 reads MNHNY; CDR2 reads SVGAGI (reference sequence). V shed 6 bases and J shed 7 bases, with 10 bases lying between them. The clonotype originates from a human donor who was the organ donor for an intestinal transplant. V and J are TRBV6-6 and TRBJ1-6; TRBD1 might be the D (5 bases). Here the sequenced sample was unstimulated CD4+ T cells sorted from spleen or lymph node cells, taken before transplant. CDR3: CASRDRDNSPLHF. The CDR3, as DNA: TGTGCCAGCAGAGATCGGGACAATTCACCCCTCCACTTT.